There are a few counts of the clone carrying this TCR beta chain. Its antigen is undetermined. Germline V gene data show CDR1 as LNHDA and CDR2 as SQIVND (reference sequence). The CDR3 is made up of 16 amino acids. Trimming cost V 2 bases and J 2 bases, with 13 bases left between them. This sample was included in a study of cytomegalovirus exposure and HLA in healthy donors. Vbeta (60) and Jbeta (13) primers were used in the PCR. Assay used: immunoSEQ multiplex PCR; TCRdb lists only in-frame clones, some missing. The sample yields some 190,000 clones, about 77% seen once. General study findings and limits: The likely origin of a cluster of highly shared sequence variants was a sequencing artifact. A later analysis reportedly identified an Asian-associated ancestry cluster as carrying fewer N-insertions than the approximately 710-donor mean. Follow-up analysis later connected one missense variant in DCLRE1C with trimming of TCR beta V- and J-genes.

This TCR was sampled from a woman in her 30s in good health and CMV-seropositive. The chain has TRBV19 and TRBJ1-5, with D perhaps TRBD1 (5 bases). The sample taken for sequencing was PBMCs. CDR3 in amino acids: CASSITAGMGNQPQHF. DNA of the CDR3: TGTGCCAGTAGTATAACGGCAGGGATGGGCAATCAGCCCCAGCATTTT.